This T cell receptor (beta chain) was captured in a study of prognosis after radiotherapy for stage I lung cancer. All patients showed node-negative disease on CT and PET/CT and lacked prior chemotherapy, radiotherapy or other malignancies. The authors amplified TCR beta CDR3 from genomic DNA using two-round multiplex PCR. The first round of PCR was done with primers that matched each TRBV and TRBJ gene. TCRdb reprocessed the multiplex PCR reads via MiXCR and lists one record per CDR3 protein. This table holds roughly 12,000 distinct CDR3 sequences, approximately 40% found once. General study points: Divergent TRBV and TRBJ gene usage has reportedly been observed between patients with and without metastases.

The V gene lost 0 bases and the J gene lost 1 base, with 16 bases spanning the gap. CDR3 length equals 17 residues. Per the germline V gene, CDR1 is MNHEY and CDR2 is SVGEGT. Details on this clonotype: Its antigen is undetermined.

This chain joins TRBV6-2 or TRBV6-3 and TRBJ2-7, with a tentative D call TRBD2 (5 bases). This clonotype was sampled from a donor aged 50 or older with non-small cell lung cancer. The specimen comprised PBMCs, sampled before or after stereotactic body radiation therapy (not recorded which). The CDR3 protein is CASSYSNRLPLSYEQYF. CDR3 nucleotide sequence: TGTGCCAGCAGTTACTCGAACCGACTACCCCTATCCTACGAGCAGTACTTC.